This T cell receptor (beta chain) was observed in a study of blood T cell repertoires in COVID-19. Study-wide background: Material from acute and convalescent COVID-19 was sourced from the United States, Italy and Spain. T cells, B-cell-depleted T cells, or PBMCs supplied cDNA or gDNA.

Under the authors' procedure: Reference gene primers were amplified, and this amplification served to estimate nucleated cell counts. This table comes from immunoSEQ multiplex PCR, and its TCRdb copy is limited to in-frame clones, with some not included. V and J calls and clone size come straight from that table; D and trimming were deduced from the DNA. The data contain under 60,000 clones, 88% of them singletons. The J segment lost 0 bases and the V segment lost 4 bases, leaving 2 bases of the junction unmatched. CDR3 length: 17 amino acids. Germline V gene lookup returns CDR1 LNHDA and CDR2 SQIVND (reference sequence).

This TCR came from a human donor with active COVID-19. The donor label of this sample is uncertain. The chain is built from TRBV19 and TRBJ2-3; 15 nucleotides align to TRBD2. Sequenced input: peripheral blood. In DNA form, the CDR3 reads TGTGCCAGTAGTACGGGACTAGCGGGGGGAAGCACAGATACGCAGTATTTT. Protein: CASSTGLAGGSTDTQYF. The entire variable domain, with the rest obtained from reference TRBV19 and TRBJ2-3, is as follows: DGGITQSPKYLFRKEGQNVTLSCEQNLNHDAMYWYRQDPGQGLRLIYYSQIVNDFQKGDIAEGYSVSREKKESFPLTVTSAQKNPTAFYLCASSTGLAGGSTDTQYFGPGTRLTVL.